This T cell receptor beta chain emerged from a study of technical replicates of blood from a handful of donors. Sequenced by immunoSEQ multiplex PCR; TCRdb stores in-frame clones only, minus some. The sample consists of roughly 80,000 clones, nearly 96% of them appearing once. The TCR originated in a human donor in good health. Sequencing was carried out using T cells isolated from PBMCs.

The CDR3 protein is CASSPDRGGGYTF. The CDR3 coding sequence is TGTGCCAGCAGTCCGGACAGGGGAGGCGGCTACACCTTC. The chain is built from TRBV28 and TRBJ1-2; TRBD1 aligns across 9 bases. CDR3 length: 13 residues. The V gene's germline CDR1 is MDHEN and CDR2 SYDVKM. The ends lost 5 bases at V and 8 bases at J; junction bases unmatched: 6.